A selection of T cell receptor beta chains follows, all from one sample in a study of blood T cell repertoires in COVID-19. TCRdb keeps only in-frame clones here, not all; method: immunoSEQ multiplex PCR. This sample has just over 250,000 clones, with around 84% found just once. Sequenced: PBMCs or T cells enriched from blood (not recorded which). The receptor source for this set is a man younger than 45 with acute COVID-19. CDR3s include the opening cysteine and the closing phenylalanine or tryptophan. The D gene is left open where the match is weak. Part of the rows lack a size; the others show once, few, many or a class for expanded clones.

>TRBJ1-2|TRBV19|15|.|TRBD1
TGTGCCAGTAGTATATCACAGGGGATACACTATGGCTACACCTTC
CASSISQGIHYGYTF
>TRBJ2-1|TRBV29-1|14|few|TRBD2
TGCAGCGTTGGGACTAGCGGGATTTACAATGAGCAGTTCTTC
CSVGTSGIYNEQFF
>TRBJ2-2|TRBV7-3|15|.|TRBD1
TGTGCCAGCAGCTTAACGGGGACAGGGGTCGGGGAGCTGTTTTTT
CASSLTGTGVGELFF
>TRBJ2-1|TRBV5-4|16|.|.
TGTGCCAGCAGCCAGAACCCCGGGAGCTCCTACAATGAGCAGTTCTTC
CASSQNPGSSYNEQFF
>TRBJ1-1|TRBV9|15|.|.
TGTGCCAGCAGCGTAGTCGACAGCACGAACACTGAAGCTTTCTTT
CASSVVDSTNTEAFF
>TRBJ2-3|TRBV24-1|17|.|.
TGTGCCACCAGTGAATCTAAGGGGTTTAAGGCCACAGATACGCAGTATTTT
CATSESKGFKATDTQYF
>TRBJ2-3|TRBV6-4|13|few|.
TGTGCCAGCAGTGCTAGAACCACAGATACGCAGTATTTT
CASSARTTDTQYF
>TRBJ1-2|TRBV9|12|.|.
TGTGCCAGCACTGGATTAGAGCGGGGCTACACCTTC
CASTGLERGYTF
>TRBJ1-5|TRBV11-2|15|.|.
TGTGCCAGCAGCTTAGAAGGGGGTGGCAATCAGCCCCAGCATTTT
CASSLEGGGNQPQHF
>TRBJ1-1|TRBV6-5|14|.|.
TGTGCCAGCAGTTACCTTGCGGGAAACACTGAAGCTTTCTTT
CASSYLAGNTEAFF
>TRBJ2-3|TRBV21-1|19|few|.
TGTGCCAGCAGCCTCAAGGGCCGGCAGCGGGGGGATAGCACAGATACGCAGTATTTT
CASSLKGRQRGDSTDTQYF
>TRBJ1-2|TRBV5-4|14|.|TRBD1
TGTGCCAGCAGCTTGGGCAGGGGGCAGAATGGCTACACCTTC
CASSLGRGQNGYTF
>TRBJ1-1|TRBV29-1|13|.|.
TGCAGCGCCAAGGCACAGATCAACACTGAAGCTTTCTTT
CSAKAQINTEAFF
>TRBJ1-2|TRBV28|14|few|.
TGTGCCAGCAACGATTCCCCAGCTAACTATGGCTACACCTTC
CASNDSPANYGYTF
>TRBJ2-4|TRBV5-4|14|.|.
TGTGCCAGCAGCTTGGACACAGCCAAAAACATTCAGTACTTC
CASSLDTAKNIQYF
>TRBJ2-6|TRBV3-1/TRBV3-2|20|.|TRBD1
TGTGCCAGCAGGAGCGGACAGGCAGGGGGCCCGGCCTCTGGGGCCAACGTCCTGACTTTC
CASRSGQAGGPASGANVLTF